These 10 T cell receptor beta chains share one sample of origin, sequenced in a study of CXCR3-negative and CXCR3-positive naive CD8 T cells. The TRB cDNA libraries were prepared by 5' RACE with UMI labels. TCRdb reprocessed the 5' RACE reads, keeping one entry per CDR3 protein, no DNA. The sample has 43,000 or so distinct CDR3 sequences; the top ten hold 1.6%. The sequenced material came from naive CXCR3- CD8+ T cells from blood. Subset denoted: CD45RO-CCR7+CD27+CD95- naive CD8+ T cells lacking CXCR3 (TNR3-). All receptors come from a human donor in good health. Some clones in this sample may be carry-over from other donors' samples.

The V and J genes are TRBV6-1 and TRBJ1-5; TCRdb names TRBD1, which stays unverified in the absence of DNA. CDR1 is MNHNS and CDR2 is SASEGT in the germline V gene. The CDR3 is 14 residues long. CDR3 protein: CASSEGTDNQPQHF.

J is TRBJ2-1 and V is TRBV29-1; TCRdb picks TRBD1, but there is no DNA to check that call. From germline, CDR1 is SQVTM and CDR2 ANQGSEA. The length of the CDR3 is 14 residues. CDR3 sequence reads: CSVQVRGLKPEQFF.

The gene calls are TRBV29-1 and TRBJ2-1; lacking DNA, the TRBD1 call made by TCRdb goes unchecked. This CDR3 comprises 19 residues. Germline lookup yields CDR1 SQVTM and CDR2 ANQGSEA. CDR3 loop: CSVKPGGTGDWASYNEQFF.

The chain has TRBV7-9 and TRBJ2-1; TCRdb proposes TRBD1, but this gene call is untestable without DNA. This CDR3 contains 13 residues. Germline V gene data show CDR1 as SEHNR and CDR2 as FQNEAQ (reference sequence). CDR3 protein: CASRDRNYNEQFF. The whole variable domain, remainder taken from reference TRBV7-9 and TRBJ2-1, is DTGVSQNPRHKITKRGQNVTFRCDPISEHNRLYWYRQTLGQGPEFLTYFQNEAQLEKSRLLSDRFSAERPKGSFSTLEIQRTEQGDSAMYLCASRDRNYNEQFFGPGTRLTVL.

This clonotype counts as medium-sized by frequency. This chain uses TRBV29-1 with TRBJ2-3; TCRdb designates TRBD1, a call that cannot be tested without DNA. Germline V gives CDR1 SQVTM, CDR2 ANQGSEA. The CDR3 covers 11 residues. CDR3 region: CSVEGGDTQYF.

The J gene is TRBJ2-1, the V gene TRBV6-2 or TRBV6-3; the TCRdb call, TRBD2, lacks DNA for checking. Germline loops: CDR1 MNHEY, CDR2 SVGEGT. This CDR3 contains 13 residues. This CDR3 reads CASSYGLVGEQFF.

The CDR3 protein is CASSSQQGSGEAFF. The chain joins TRBV25-1 to TRBJ1-1; TCRdb's D call, TRBD1, is unchecked because there is no DNA. The CDR3 has 14 amino acids. Germline CDR1 reads MGHDK; CDR2 reads SYGVNS.

The chain joins TRBV6-1 to TRBJ2-1. CDR3 length equals 13 residues. Germline V lookup: CDR1 MNHNS, CDR2 SASEGT. The CDR3 loop reads CASSEGSYNEQFF.

The V gene is TRBV5-1, the J gene TRBJ2-7; there is no DNA to check the TCRdb D call of TRBD1. Germline V gene sequence: CDR1 SGHRS, CDR2 YFSETQ. This CDR3 has 16 residues. Here the CDR3 reads CASRPPPGTGVYEQYF.

Here the CDR3 reads CATSDLPGFGGELFF. V usage is TRBV24-1 and J usage is TRBJ2-2. The CDR3 consists of 15 residues. Germline CDR1 and CDR2: KGHDR and SFDVKD.